This T cell receptor beta chain emerged from a study of neurological immune-mediated disorders. The cDNA was generated through 5'RACE incorporating 10-nucleotide random UMIs. Over 160 million TCR-beta sequences from 15-18 subjects were obtained in each sequencing run. TCRdb itself ran the 5' RACE reads through MiXCR, one entry per CDR3 protein. The profile shows tens of thousands of distinct CDR3 sequences, about 10% of them singletons. Study-wide points: HTLV-1-associated myelopathy led in TCR clonal expansion, while multiple sclerosis ranked lowest, below healthy controls.

Described time point: longitudinal time-point 1 (baseline). A total of 2 million PBMCs stored at -80 degrees C provided the unsorted libraries. This clonotype turned up a few times. The antigen remains unidentified. What was sequenced was PBMCs. This TCR derives from a male donor with HTLV-1-associated myelopathy (HAM/TSP).

As DNA, the CDR3 is TGTGCCAGTAGTGTGGGGCCGAGGGCCAGCAATCAGCCCCAGCATTTT. It specifies CASSVGPRASNQPQHF. The chain links TRBV19 to TRBJ1-5; D perhaps matches TRBD1 (5 bases). The CDR3 extends over 16 amino acids. Trimming stripped 5 bases from V and 1 base from J, with 15 bases between. In germline, CDR1 is LNHDA, CDR2 SQIVND (reference sequence).